The clone carrying this TCR beta chain has at least ten counts. The CDR3 contains 16 residues. Germline V lookup: CDR1 DFQATT, CDR2 SNEGSKA (reference sequence). V lost 5 bases and J 0 bases, leaving 20 bases between the germline ends. TCRdb re-analysed the RT-PCR reads in MiXCR, keeping a single row per CDR3 protein. The data hold 650,000 to 800,000 distinct CDR3 sequences, with 14% observed a single time. The chain has TRBV20-1 and TRBJ2-7; D is possibly TRBD2 (6 bases). The source material was memory CD4+ T cells from blood. The sequence was obtained from a female donor in good health, serving as a healthy control. The CDR3 spells CSARLGLSHISYEQYF. In DNA, the CDR3 is TGCAGTGCTCGCCTGGGACTTTCCCATATCTCCTACGAGCAGTACTTC.